These T cell receptor beta chains were read from a single sample in a study of blood T cell repertoires in COVID-19. Measured with immunoSEQ multiplex PCR; TCRdb has only the in-frame clones, and not every one. The data show 180,000 or so clones, 70% to 90% seen once. The sequencing input was peripheral blood. The receptors shown here come from a man aged 18 to 35 with acute or convalescent COVID-19. Each CDR3 is given with its conserved first and last residue. A D gene is named only where the DNA matches it firmly. Clone size is stated in some rows and not others, as once, few, many or a class when expanded.

d_call	clone_size	j_call	v_call	cdr3_nt	cdr3_aa
TRBD1	NA	TRBJ1-2	TRBV6-5	TGTGCCAGCAGAGGGACAGGAATTAACTATGGCTACACCTTC	CASRGTGINYGYTF
NA	NA	TRBJ1-1	TRBV6-5	TGTGCCAGCAGTCAACTTTCAGGGTTCTCTGAAGCTTTCTTT	CASSQLSGFSEAFF
TRBD1	NA	TRBJ1-5	TRBV7-2	TGTGCCAGCAGCCCAGGGGACAGGAGAAGCAATCAGCCCCAGCATTTT	CASSPGDRRSNQPQHF
TRBD1	NA	TRBJ2-1	TRBV7-3	TGTGCCAGCAGCTTAAGAGGCAGGGGGGAGCAGTTCTTC	CASSLRGRGEQFF
NA	NA	TRBJ1-1	TRBV3-1/TRBV3-2	TGTGCCAGCAGCCAAGGTACGAGGTTCGCTGAAGCTTTCTTT	CASSQGTRFAEAFF
NA	NA	TRBJ1-1	TRBV9	TGTGCCAGCAGCGCGTACAGGGAGGGGAACACTGAAGCTTTCTTT	CASSAYREGNTEAFF
TRBD1	once	TRBJ1-5	TRBV10-3	TGTGCCATCAGTGAGCACGACAGGGATAGCAATCAGCCCCAGCATTTT	CAISEHDRDSNQPQHF
NA	once	TRBJ2-7	TRBV25-1	TGTGCCAGCAGTGAAGGCAGTTTAACCTACGAGCAGTACTTC	CASSEGSLTYEQYF
TRBD1	NA	TRBJ1-6	TRBV6-5	TGTGCCAGCAGGGGACAGGAGGCTTCTTCTTCACCCCTCCACTTT	CASRGQEASSSPLHF
TRBD1	NA	TRBJ2-1	TRBV29-1	TGCAGCGTTGCACAGGGGGCGCGGGGTGATGAGCAGTTCTTC	CSVAQGARGDEQFF
NA	NA	TRBJ2-7	TRBV18	TGTGCCAGCTCACCCCGGGGATTTGTCTCCTACGAGCAGTACTTC	CASSPRGFVSYEQYF
NA	NA	TRBJ1-4	TRBV4-1	TGCGCCAGCAGCTCGAGGACTAGGGACCCAGGATACTATGCAACTAATGAAAAACTGTTTTTT	CASSSRTRDPGYYATNEKLFF
TRBD1	NA	TRBJ1-6	TRBV4-1	TGCGCCAGCAGCTTGGACAGGAATTCACCCCTCCACTTT	CASSLDRNSPLHF
TRBD2	NA	TRBJ2-3	TRBV7-9	TGTGCCAGCAGCAAGAAGTTGGGCGGGGGGACCATAGGTTCTAGCACAGATACGCAGTATTTT	CASSKKLGGGTIGSSTDTQYF
NA	NA	TRBJ1-1	TRBV2	TGTGCCAGCAGTGAGTCCAGGCCGTTCATGAACACTGAAGCTTTCTTT	CASSESRPFMNTEAFF
NA	NA	TRBJ2-2	TRBV6-5	TGTGCCAGCAGCTCACAACTAGTCACCGGGGAGCTGTTTTTT	CASSSQLVTGELFF
NA	NA	TRBJ2-4	TRBV12-3/TRBV12-4	TGTGCCACCGGCTCAACACTTCGGGTTCAGTACTTC	CATGSTLRVQYF
TRBD1	NA	TRBJ1-3	TRBV28	TGTGCCAGCAGACCGGACAGGGTCCTTAGCGCCATATATTTT	CASRPDRVLSAIYF
NA	NA	TRBJ1-4	TRBV30	TGTGCCTGGAGTGTAAAGGACCGGGGTTCAATTAATGAAAAACTGTTTTTT	CAWSVKDRGSINEKLFF
NA	NA	TRBJ2-1	TRBV9	TGTGCCAGCAGCGTAGATTGGCAGTACAATGAGCAGTTCTTC	CASSVDWQYNEQFF
NA	NA	TRBJ1-5	TRBV2	TGTGCCACCTCCTACGCCCAGGGGCCCCAGCATTTT	CATSYAQGPQHF
NA	NA	TRBJ2-1	TRBV25-1	TGTGCCAGCAGACTCTCACAGGAGCAGTTCTTC	CASRLSQEQFF
TRBD1	once	TRBJ1-1	TRBV19	TGTGCCAGTAGTATTTTGTCGGGACAGGGTTGGGCTTTCTTT	CASSILSGQGWAFF
TRBD2	NA	TRBJ2-3	TRBV3-1/TRBV3-2	TGTGCCAGCAGCGCTGGGACTAGCGGGGGCCTCACGCAGTATTTT	CASSAGTSGGLTQYF